Each of the 7 T cell receptor beta chains below was sequenced from the same sample in a study of blood T cell repertoires in COVID-19. Only in-frame clones appear in the TCRdb table, and some are missing; sequencing was by immunoSEQ multiplex PCR. Of 230,000 or so clones listed, 80% to 90% are singletons. Sequenced sample: PBMCs or T cells enriched from blood (not recorded which). These receptors all stem from a woman aged 40-49 years with acute COVID-19.

This clone was picked up one time. The chain employs TRBV11-2 and TRBJ2-3; D may be TRBD2 (7 bases). Trimming removed 8 bases at V and 2 bases at J, with 14 bases between. The germline CDR1 and CDR2 sequences are SGHAT and FQNNGV. This CDR3 is 14 amino acids long. The CDR3 protein is CASGGAGHTDTQYF. The CDR3 nucleotides read TGTGCCAGCGGGGGGGCGGGCCACACAGATACGCAGTATTTT.

The chain carries TRBV9 and TRBJ2-3; 8 nucleotides match TRBD1. Germline V CDR1 and CDR2: SGDLS, YYNGEE. The CDR3 sequence is 14 residues long. Trimming cost V 3 bases and J 5 bases; bases outside gene matches: 5. This chain's CDR3 is CASSALQGEDTQYF. Here the CDR3 DNA reads TGTGCCAGCAGCGCGCTACAGGGGGAAGATACGCAGTATTTT.

J is TRBJ1-4 and V is TRBV4-3, with no clear D. Trimming pared 1 base from V and 6 bases from J, leaving 15 bases between. Germline V lookup: CDR1 LGHNA, CDR2 YSLEER. The CDR3 runs to 16 residues. CDR3 coding DNA: TGCGCCAGCAGCCAAGGGGCTAGAGGGCTGGATGAAAAACTGTTTTTT. Amino acid sequence: CASSQGARGLDEKLFF.

The V and J genes are TRBV10-2 and TRBJ1-2; D might be TRBD1 (5 bases). V lost 0 bases, J lost 5 bases, and 13 bases lay in between. Germline V gene sequence: CDR1 WSHSY, CDR2 SAAADI. The CDR3 loop spans 15 amino acids. This chain's CDR3 is CASSESGQTQYGYTF. For the CDR3, the DNA is TGCGCCAGCAGTGAGTCGGGGCAGACCCAATATGGCTACACCTTC.

This clone occurred a few times. V is TRBV11-2 and J is TRBJ1-2, with a tentative D call TRBD1 (6 bases). The CDR3 covers 15 residues. Germline assignment: CDR1 SGHAT and CDR2 FQNNGV. The V gene lost 4 bases and the J gene lost 5 bases, with 17 bases spanning the gap. The CDR3 DNA reads as TGTGCCAGCAGCTCACAGGGTATGGCTGGGTATGGCTACACCTTC. Amino acid sequence: CASSSQGMAGYGYTF.

This clone was seen a handful of times. The gene calls are TRBV7-3 and TRBJ1-1; D possibly corresponds to TRBD1 (5 bases). The CDR3 spans 13 residues. V gave up 3 bases and J gave up 5 bases, with 10 bases separating them. Germline values: CDR1 SGHTA, CDR2 FQGTGA. CDR3: CASSLGRATEAFF. CDR3 DNA: TGTGCCAGCAGCTTGGGGCGAGCGACTGAAGCTTTCTTT.

In regard to this clone: An end of the junction does not agree with germline; a read error may underlie this. The chain is built from TRBV15 and TRBJ2-3, with D tentatively TRBD1 (5 bases). This CDR3 has 15 amino acids. CDR1 and CDR2 from the germline V gene are LNHNV and YYDKDF (reference sequence). CDR3 in DNA: TGTGCCACCAGCGGAGACAGACACATCACAGATACGCAGTATTTT. It specifies CATSGDRHITDTQYF.